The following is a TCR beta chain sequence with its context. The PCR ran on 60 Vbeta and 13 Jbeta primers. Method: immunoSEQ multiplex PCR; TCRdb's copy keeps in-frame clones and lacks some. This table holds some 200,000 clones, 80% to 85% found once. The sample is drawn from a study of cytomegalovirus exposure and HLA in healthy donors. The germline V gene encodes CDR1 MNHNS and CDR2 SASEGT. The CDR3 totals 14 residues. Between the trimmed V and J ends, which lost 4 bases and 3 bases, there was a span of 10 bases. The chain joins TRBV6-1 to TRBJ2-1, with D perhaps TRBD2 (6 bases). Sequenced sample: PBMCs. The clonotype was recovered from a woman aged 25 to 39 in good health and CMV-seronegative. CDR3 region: CASSVKRVYNEQFF. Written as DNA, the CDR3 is TGTGCCAGCAGTGTTAAGCGGGTCTACAATGAGCAGTTCTTC.